This paragraph reports one TCR beta chain. As yet, its antigen is unknown. This sample stems from a study of cytomegalovirus exposure and HLA in healthy donors. Study-wide context: The early release's HLA-typed donors yielded approximately 85 million unique TCRs.

Findings and limits, study-wide: A later analysis by the authors found several of the most significant clusters apparently linked to common viral pathogens.

This CDR3 is 15 amino acids long. Losses at the gene ends were 3 bases for V and 1 base for J; bases not matched to a gene: 5. Germline CDR1 reads KGHSH; CDR2 reads LQKENI. Primers included in the PCR were 60 Vbeta and 13 Jbeta primers. Produced via immunoSEQ multiplex PCR; TCRdb's table is partial and in-frame only. The repertoire holds 97,000 or so clones, with about two thirds as singletons. The V gene is TRBV18, the J gene TRBJ1-1; the match to TRBD1 covers 7 bases. This sequence was found in a man aged 50 to 59 in good health and CMV-seronegative. The sample consisted of PBMCs. The CDR3 DNA sequence: TGTGCCAGCTCACCGACAGGGCCCCCGAACACTGAAGCTTTCTTT. Protein sequence: CASSPTGPPNTEAFF.